The text below deals with one T cell receptor (beta chain). Mismatch repair deficiency was confirmed in all patients, by PCR or immunohistochemistry. Germline V gene data show CDR1 as SQVTM and CDR2 as ANQGSEA. This CDR3 spans 12 amino acids. The V end was cut by 1 base, the J end by 5 bases, with 8 bases between. TCRdb's table, derived via immunoSEQ multiplex PCR, lists solely in-frame clones and lacks some. The sample holds about 100,000 clones; 82% are singletons and the top ten take around 6.9%. This entry belongs to a study of PD-1 blockade in mismatch repair-deficient tumors. Study-wide context: Patients had around twelve mismatch repair-deficient cancer types, all previously treated and progressing.

The sequence was collected from an adult with mismatch repair-deficient cancer. This chain connects TRBV29-1 to TRBJ1-1; D gene ambiguous. The sequenced sample was peripheral blood, obtained approximately 8 months after starting pembrolizumab. This chain's CDR3 is CSVEAVGTEAFF. The CDR3 nucleotides read TGCAGCGTTGAAGCGGTGGGTACTGAAGCTTTCTTT.